This TCR beta chain was documented in a study of cytomegalovirus exposure and HLA in healthy donors. Study-level points and caveats: Data from an earlier analysis indicated that most TCR beta V segments were productive either about 87% or about 30% of the time.

Whereas donors were nominally healthy upon sampling, unrecorded immune exposures were probable. Per the germline V gene, CDR1 is SGHTA and CDR2 is FQGNSA. The CDR3 sequence is 14 residues long. The V gene end was trimmed by 5 bases and the J gene end by 5 bases; junction bases not matched to a gene: 9. 60 Vbeta and 13 Jbeta primers were used in PCR. Repertoires were generated with immunoSEQ multiplex PCR, while TCRdb's copy carries only in-frame clones and drops some. The sample has approximately 190,000 clones, over 75% seen once. Worth noting for this clone: Its antigen is currently unknown.

Sequenced: PBMCs. This chain connects TRBV7-2 to TRBJ2-7, with 7 nucleotides matching TRBD1. This clonotype was obtained from a man aged 40-49 years in good health and CMV-seropositive. DNA for the CDR3: TGTGCCAGCAGCCCCGGGTGGGACAGCAACGAGCAGTACTTC. Residues: CASSPGWDSNEQYF. The whole variable domain, filled in from reference TRBV7-2 and TRBJ2-7, reads GAGVSQSPSNKVTEKGKDVELRCDPISGHTALYWYRQSLGQGLEFLIYFQGNSAPDKSGLPSDRFSAERTGGSVSTLTIQRTQQEDSAVYLCASSPGWDSNEQYFGPGTRLTVT.